Presented here are 23 T cell receptor beta chains from one specimen sequenced in a study of cytomegalovirus exposure and HLA in healthy donors. Using immunoSEQ multiplex PCR, the repertoire was profiled, and TCRdb retains in-frame clones only, with some absent. The table records over 110,000 clones, roughly 86% of them present only once. The sample consisted of PBMCs. These receptor sequences come from a man between 18 and 35 years old in good health and CMV-seropositive.

This clone has just a few counts. This chain links TRBV7-7 with TRBJ2-5, with TRBD1 matching over 9 bases. The V gene end was trimmed by 5 bases and the J gene end by 5 bases; junction bases not matched to a gene: 9. The CDR3 length is 15 residues. Germline CDR1 is SSHAT and CDR2 is FNYEAQ (reference sequence). The CDR3 protein is CASSRQGVLGETQYF. The CDR3 DNA reads TGTGCCAGCAGCCGACAGGGGGTCCTGGGGGAGACCCAGTACTTC.

This chain links TRBV28 with TRBJ1-5; D is uncertain. Looked up from germline, CDR1 is MDHEN and CDR2 is SYDVKM. This CDR3 contains 13 residues. V was shortened by 4 bases and J by 6 bases, with 10 bases between the two germline ends. For the CDR3, the DNA is TGTGCCAGCAGTTCAACGACTATTCAGCCCCAGCATTTT. Translating it yields CASSSTTIQPQHF.

The chain couples TRBV6-5 to TRBJ2-7; 7 positions agree with TRBD1. Trimming at V came to 2 bases and at J to 3 bases, leaving 4 bases not matched to a gene. The CDR3 contains 14 residues. CDR1 and CDR2 from the germline V gene are MNHEY and SVGAGI. CDR3 sequence: CASSYADRDYEQYF. DNA for the CDR3: TGTGCCAGCAGTTACGCCGACAGGGACTACGAGCAGTACTTC.

The chain employs TRBV12-5 and TRBJ2-5; 7 bases line up with TRBD1. Trimming removed 6 bases from V and 4 bases from J; junction bases left unmatched: 5. CDR3 length: 13 residues. From germline, CDR1 is LGHNT and CDR2 FRNRAP. The DNA for the CDR3 is TGTGCTAGTGGCCGGGACAGTGGAGAGACCCAGTACTTC. Its protein product is CASGRDSGETQYF. Filled out from reference TRBV12-5 and TRBJ2-5, the complete variable domain reads DARVTQTPRHKVTEMGQEVTMRCQPILGHNTVFWYRQTMMQGLELLAYFRNRAPLDDSGMPKDRFSAEMPDATLATLKIQPSEPRDSAVYFCASGRDSGETQYFGPGTRLLVL.

The DNA for the CDR3 is TGTGCCAGCTCATCGACTACTAGCGGGTCCTCCTACGAGCAGTACTTC. It codes for CASSSTTSGSSYEQYF. The chain combines TRBV18 with TRBJ2-7; 9 bases are a match to TRBD2. V shed 5 bases and J 0 bases; nucleotides not matched to a gene: 8. Germline CDR1 reads KGHSH; CDR2 reads LQKENI. This CDR3 has 16 residues.

The chain recombines TRBV6-5 with TRBJ1-1; TRBD1 matches at 8 bases. This CDR3 has 14 residues. V shed 7 bases and J 2 bases; nucleotides not matched to a gene: 6. The germline V gene has CDR1 MNHEY and CDR2 SVGAGI. The CDR3 sequence is CASTTGTGNTEAFF. CDR3 coding DNA: TGTGCCAGCACGACCGGGACAGGTAACACTGAAGCTTTCTTT.

A remark on this clone: It is unclear where the CDR3 begins or ends on the DNA, so no DNA is shown, and the CDR3 is as TCRdb lists it. The J gene is TRBJ1-1, the V gene TRBV27. Germline CDR1 reads MNHEY; CDR2 reads SMNVEV (reference sequence). Counting both end residues, the CDR3 totals 15 amino acids. CDR3: CASLRFGVGNTEAFF.

The rearrangement uses TRBV2 and TRBJ2-1; TRBD2 aligns across 11 bases. Germline V gives CDR1 SNHLY, CDR2 FYNNEI. There are 15 residues in the CDR3. J was trimmed by 4 bases and V by 4 bases; bases with no gene match: 3. In nucleotides, the CDR3 is TGTGCCAGCAGTGTGGGACTAGCGGAATACAATGAGCAGTTCTTC. Translated: CASSVGLAEYNEQFF.

The DNA of the CDR3 is TGTGCCAGCAGCCCCTTGTTCAACACTGAAGCTTTCTTT. This sequence encodes CASSPLFNTEAFF. The J gene is TRBJ1-1, the V gene TRBV6-5; D remains ambiguous. V was pared by 6 bases and J by 2 bases, with 10 bases between. This CDR3 is built from 13 residues. Looked up from germline, CDR1 is MNHEY and CDR2 is SVGAGI.

The CDR3 loop reads CASSYGRYSYNSPLHF. The CDR3 DNA follows: TGTGCCAGCAGTTACGGGCGATACTCCTATAATTCACCCCTCCACTTT. V usage is TRBV6-5 and J usage is TRBJ1-6, with unresolved D. The CDR3 length is 16 residues. With 2 bases removed from V and 0 bases from J, the gap between germline ends came to 8 bases. Germline V gene sequence: CDR1 MNHEY, CDR2 SVGAGI.

The genes are TRBV5-1 and TRBJ2-2; 7 bases are a match to TRBD1. The J segment lost 7 bases and the V segment lost 3 bases, leaving 3 bases of the junction unmatched. Germline loops: CDR1 SGHRS, CDR2 YFSETQ. The CDR3 loop spans 13 amino acids. The CDR3 protein is CASSYSGGGELFF. Written as DNA, the CDR3 is TGCGCCAGCAGCTACTCAGGGGGCGGGGAGCTGTTTTTT.

This chain connects TRBV5-1 to TRBJ1-2; tentative D call: TRBD1 (5 bases). The V and J ends lost 4 bases and 2 bases respectively, with 9 bases between them. The CDR3 has 13 residues. Germline CDR1 and CDR2: SGHRS and YFSETQ. The CDR3 spells CASSPGLNYGYTF. CDR3 in DNA: TGCGCCAGCAGCCCGGGACTGAACTATGGCTACACCTTC. The full variable domain, its missing parts supplied by reference TRBV5-1 and TRBJ1-2, is KAGVTQTPRYLIKTRGQQVTLSCSPISGHRSVSWYQQTPGQGLQFLFEYFSETQRNKGNFPGRFSGRQFSNSRSEMNVSTLELGDSALYLCASSPGLNYGYTFGSGTRLTVV.

The V and J genes are TRBV2 and TRBJ1-1; D is perhaps TRBD1 (5 bases). Germline V lookup: CDR1 SNHLY, CDR2 FYNNEI. The CDR3 covers 14 residues. With 4 bases removed from V and 1 base from J, the gap between germline ends came to 10 bases. CDR3 in DNA: TGTGCCAGCAGTGTGGAGACAGAGAACACTGAAGCTTTCTTT. It yields the protein CASSVETENTEAFF.

This clone has just one count. This sequence joins TRBV27 and TRBJ1-1, with 8 bases that match TRBD1. Germline-derived CDR1 and CDR2 are MNHEY and SMNVEV (reference sequence). The CDR3 is 15 residues long. With V trimmed by 2 bases and J by 9 bases, 11 bases remained unmatched. Here the CDR3 reads CASSLGRTGMGKAFF. The CDR3 nucleotides are TGTGCCAGCAGTTTAGGGAGGACAGGGATGGGAAAAGCTTTCTTT.

To note about this clone: The sample has other DNA sequences that encode this CDR3 too. The genes are TRBV9 and TRBJ2-1; maybe TRBD2 (6 bases). Trimming took off 2 bases at V and 0 bases at J, with 9 bases between the two ends. The V gene's germline CDR1 is SGDLS and CDR2 YYNGEE. This CDR3 spans 15 amino acids. CDR3 residues: CASSVGGDSYNEQFF. Written as DNA, the CDR3 is TGTGCCAGCAGCGTGGGGGGTGACTCCTACAATGAGCAGTTCTTC.

The chain combines TRBV10-3 with TRBJ2-5; 7 nucleotides align to TRBD2. CDR1 and CDR2 (germline): ENHRY, SYGVKD. The CDR3 sequence is 14 residues long. V trimming: 2 bases; J trimming: 3 bases; junction bases outside the gene matches: 3. The chain's CDR3 is CAISEGGVKETQYF. CDR3 nucleotides: TGTGCCATCAGTGAGGGGGGGGTGAAAGAGACCCAGTACTTC.

The chain uses TRBV5-1 and TRBJ2-5, with TRBD1 matching over 8 bases. Germline CDR1 SGHRS, CDR2 YFSETQ. After removal of 0 bases from V and 1 base from J, the junction contained 5 bases not matched to a gene. The CDR3 totals 16 residues. The CDR3 protein is CASSLEGQGGQETQYF. The CDR3 DNA reads TGCGCCAGCAGCTTGGAAGGACAGGGAGGCCAAGAGACCCAGTACTTC.

CDR3 protein: CATSRDPSGSYEQYF. Here the CDR3 DNA reads TGTGCCACCAGCAGAGATCCTAGCGGGAGCTACGAGCAGTACTTC. The rearrangement joins TRBV15 to TRBJ2-7, with 10 bases identical to TRBD2. Germline CDR1 reads LNHNV; CDR2 reads YYDKDF (reference sequence). The V gene end was trimmed by 0 bases and the J gene end by 3 bases; junction bases not matched to a gene: 2. The CDR3 consists of 15 residues.

The V gene is TRBV29-1, the J gene TRBJ2-2, with D possibly matching TRBD2 (5 bases). The CDR3 totals 12 residues. Between the trimmed V and J ends, which lost 5 bases and 4 bases, there was a span of 8 bases. Germline CDR1 and CDR2: SQVTM and ANQGSEA. CDR3 protein: CSVPGTTGELFF. The CDR3 nucleotides read TGCAGCGTTCCGGGAACCACCGGGGAGCTGTTTTTT.

V usage is TRBV5-4 and J usage is TRBJ2-7, with 7 bases lining up with TRBD1. After removal of 4 bases from V and 4 bases from J, the junction contained 8 bases not matched to a gene. CDR1 and CDR2 (germline): SGHNT, YYREEE (reference sequence). This CDR3 is 14 amino acids long. CDR3 sequence (DNA): TGTGCCAGCAGCACTCCGGGACAGCCTTACGAGCAGTACTTC. Its protein is CASSTPGQPYEQYF.

This clone showed up just once. This sequence joins TRBV6-5 and TRBJ2-6, with D perhaps TRBD2 (5 bases). Germline CDR1 MNHEY, CDR2 SVGAGI. The V and J ends lost 2 bases and 4 bases respectively, with 9 bases between them. CDR3 length equals 15 residues. The DNA of the CDR3 is TGTGCCAGCAGTTACCGGCGGGTCGGGGCCAACGTCCTGACTTTC. This translates into CASSYRRVGANVLTF.

This rearrangement joins TRBV6-5 to TRBJ2-5; the D gene is possibly TRBD1 (5 bases). Germline loops: CDR1 MNHEY, CDR2 SVGAGI. The CDR3 extends over 16 amino acids. Trimming took 0 bases from V and 4 from J, leaving 15 bases between them. The CDR3, as DNA: TGTGCCAGCAGTTACTCTTGGGGCAACGTGGGAGAGACCCAGTACTTC. Protein: CASSYSWGNVGETQYF.

This chain joins TRBV4-2 and TRBJ1-6; 7 bases match TRBD1. The length of the CDR3 is 15 residues. From germline, CDR1 is LGHNA and CDR2 YNFKEQ. V lost 0 bases and J lost 7; bases outside the gene matches: 3. The chain's CDR3 is CASSQERGRNSPLHF. The CDR3 bases are TGTGCCAGCAGCCAAGAAAGGGGGCGGAATTCACCCCTCCACTTT.